Listed below are T cell receptor beta chains from one sample, sequenced in a study of T cell responses to AZD1222 COVID-19 vaccine. The assay was immunoSEQ multiplex PCR, and TCRdb's table has in-frame clones only and misses some. This sample has 85,000 to 120,000 clones, with 90% found just once. Specimen: peripheral blood, collected 28 days after the second AZD1222 dose. The receptors stem from an adult who received the AZD1222 COVID-19 vaccine. Both conserved end residues are part of each CDR3. The order of the fields is V gene, J gene, clone size, D gene, CDR3 DNA, CDR3 protein. D genes are given only for firm matches. Clone size appears in some rows only: once, few, many, or a class for an expanded clone.

>TRBV27|TRBJ1-6|NA|TRBD1
TGTGCCAGCAGTAACAGGGGTTCTATCGATAATTCACCCCTCCACTTT
CASSNRGSIDNSPLHF
>TRBV5-1|TRBJ2-4|NA|NA
TGCGCCAGCAGCTTCGGTGGGGGAGACATTCAGTACTTC
CASSFGGGDIQYF
>TRBV28|TRBJ1-6|once|NA
TGTGCCAGCAGTACCCGTAGTTGGAATTCACCCCTCCACTTT
CASSTRSWNSPLHF
>TRBV27|TRBJ2-3|NA|TRBD2
TGTGCCAGCAGTCTCCCGGGACTAGTTCCAGATACGCAGTATTTT
CASSLPGLVPDTQYF
>TRBV29-1|TRBJ1-5|NA|TRBD1
TGCAGCGCTCTGGGACAGCCGGATCAGCCCCAGCATTTT
CSALGQPDQPQHF
>TRBV14|TRBJ1-3|NA|NA
TGTGCCAGCAGCCAAGTTATCGGGGGGATCCCCTCTGGAAACACCATATATTTT
CASSQVIGGIPSGNTIYF
>TRBV7-2|TRBJ2-7|NA|TRBD1
TGTGCCAGCAGCCGGGACAGGGCCTACGAGCAGTACTTC
CASSRDRAYEQYF
>TRBV7-9|TRBJ2-3|NA|NA
TGTGCCAGCCATCATCAAGGGCCAGATACGCAGTATTTT
CASHHQGPDTQYF
>TRBV2|TRBJ2-3|NA|NA
TGTGCCAGCGCCGAGGAGATCACAGATACGCAGTATTTT
CASAEEITDTQYF
>TRBV12-5|TRBJ2-7|NA|NA
TGTGCTAGTGGACTAGTCGACGAGCAGTACTTC
CASGLVDEQYF
>TRBV5-1|TRBJ2-5|NA|NA
TGCGCCAGCAGCTTGTCAGTGGGGGCCTTCTTAGAGACCCAGTACTTC
CASSLSVGAFLETQYF
>TRBV11-2|TRBJ2-1|NA|TRBD2
TGTGCCAGCAGCTTAGACCCGACTAGCGGGGGGGCCAATGAGCAGTTCTTC
CASSLDPTSGGANEQFF
>TRBV6-6|TRBJ1-1|NA|NA
TGTGCCAGCAGGGGAGGGCGGGAAGTGAACACTGAAGCTTTCTTT
CASRGGREVNTEAFF
>TRBV6-5|TRBJ2-1|NA|TRBD1
TGTGCCAGCGCCGTAGGGACGGGACAGGGGGCGGAACCGTTCTTC
CASAVGTGQGAEPFF
>TRBV6-4|TRBJ1-5|few|NA
TGTGCCAGCAGTGAGACAGAGAATCAGCCCCAGCATTTT
CASSETENQPQHF
>TRBV6-1|TRBJ2-1|NA|TRBD2
TGTGCCAGCAGTGAAGTCCGGACTAGAGGGACTTGGGAGCAGTTCTTC
CASSEVRTRGTWEQFF
>TRBV18|TRBJ2-1|NA|TRBD2
TGTGCCAGCTCACCCGGACTAGGGACTAGCGGGGGACAGAGCTCCTACAATGAGCAGTTCTTC
CASSPGLGTSGGQSSYNEQFF
>TRBV5-1|TRBJ2-7|NA|TRBD1
TGCGCCAGCAGCTTGGCCCCCGACAGGGGGCCTTTGATTTCGTACGAGCAGTACTTC
CASSLAPDRGPLISYEQYF
>TRBV6-5|TRBJ2-3|once|NA
TGTGCCAGCAGTAACCCCGGGACTACAGATACGCAGTATTTT
CASSNPGTTDTQYF
>TRBV3-1/TRBV3-2|TRBJ1-2|NA|NA
TGTGCCAGCAGCCAATCCGGCGGAAACTATGGCTACACCTTC
CASSQSGGNYGYTF
>TRBV18|TRBJ1-3|NA|NA
TGTGCCAGCTCACCACGCGAGCAAGGAAACACCATATATTTT
CASSPREQGNTIYF
>TRBV4-1|TRBJ1-4|NA|NA
TGCGCCAGCAGCCACGTCGAAGGGGCCAGAACTAATGAAAAACTGTTTTTT
CASSHVEGARTNEKLFF
>TRBV18|TRBJ1-5|once|NA
TGTGCCAGCTCAATAGGAGCGCCCCAAATGCGCAATCAGCCCCAGCATTTT
CASSIGAPQMRNQPQHF
>TRBV12-3/TRBV12-4|TRBJ2-7|NA|NA
TGTGCCAGCAGTTTTACGGACGAGCAGTACTTC
CASSFTDEQYF
>TRBV7-2|TRBJ2-5|NA|TRBD2
TGTGCCAGCAGCTTAGGGGTAGCGGCGGGGGGGCAAGAGACCCAGTACTTC
CASSLGVAAGGQETQYF
>TRBV2|TRBJ1-6|NA|NA
TGTGCCAGCAGGGTAAATTCACCCCTCCACTTT
CASRVNSPLHF
>TRBV5-5|TRBJ1-6|NA|TRBD1
TGTGCCAGCAGTTACAGGGGTGCCCTTCTGGATTCACCCCTCCACTTT
CASSYRGALLDSPLHF
>TRBV9|TRBJ2-2|NA|NA
TGTGCCAGCAGCGTGGCCCAGGGGCTAAGCTTCCGCCAGAACACCGGGGAGCTGTTTTTT
CASSVAQGLSFRQNTGELFF
>TRBV6-1|TRBJ1-1|few|NA
TGTGCCAGCAGTGAAGTGGGGAAAAACACTGAAGCTTTCTTT
CASSEVGKNTEAFF
>TRBV5-5|TRBJ1-5|NA|NA
TGTGCCAGCAGCTTGGGGGACAATGGGGGACGAGAGCCCCAGCATTTT
CASSLGDNGGREPQHF
>TRBV19|TRBJ1-4|NA|TRBD1
TGTGCCAGTAGTGAAGACAGGGATAATGAAAAACTGTTTTTT
CASSEDRDNEKLFF
>TRBV2|TRBJ2-7|once|NA
TGTGCCAGCAGATGGACAGAAGCCTACGAGCAGTACTTC
CASRWTEAYEQYF
>TRBV18|TRBJ2-7|NA|NA
TGTGCCAGCTCACCATTTCCGGAATCCTACGAGCAGTACTTC
CASSPFPESYEQYF
>TRBV5-1|TRBJ2-3|NA|TRBD1
TGCGCCAGCAGCCCGACAGGGGAAACCACAGATACGCAGTATTTT
CASSPTGETTDTQYF
>TRBV7-9|TRBJ1-2|NA|NA
TGTGCCAGCACCACCCATGAGACAGTAGACTACACTAACTATGGCTACACCTTC
CASTTHETVDYTNYGYTF